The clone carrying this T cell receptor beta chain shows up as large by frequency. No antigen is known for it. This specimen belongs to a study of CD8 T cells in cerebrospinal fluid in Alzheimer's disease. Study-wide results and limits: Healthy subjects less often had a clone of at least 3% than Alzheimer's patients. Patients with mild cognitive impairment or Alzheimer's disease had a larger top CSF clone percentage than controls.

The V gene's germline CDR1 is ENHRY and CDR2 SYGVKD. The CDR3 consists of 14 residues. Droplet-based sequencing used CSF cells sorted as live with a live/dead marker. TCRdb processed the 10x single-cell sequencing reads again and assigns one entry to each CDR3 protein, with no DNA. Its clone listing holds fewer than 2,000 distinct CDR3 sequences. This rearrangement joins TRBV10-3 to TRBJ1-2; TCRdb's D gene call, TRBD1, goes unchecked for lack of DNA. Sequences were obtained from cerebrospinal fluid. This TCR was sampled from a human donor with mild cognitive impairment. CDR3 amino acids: CAISGPETAASYTF.